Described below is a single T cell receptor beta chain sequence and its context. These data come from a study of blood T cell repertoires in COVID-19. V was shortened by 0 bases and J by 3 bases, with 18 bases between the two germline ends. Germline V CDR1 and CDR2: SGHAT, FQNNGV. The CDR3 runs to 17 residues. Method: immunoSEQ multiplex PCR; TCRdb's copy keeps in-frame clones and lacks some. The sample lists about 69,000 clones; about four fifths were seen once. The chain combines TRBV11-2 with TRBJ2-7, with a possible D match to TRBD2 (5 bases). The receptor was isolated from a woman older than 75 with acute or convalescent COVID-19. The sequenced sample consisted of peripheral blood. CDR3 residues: CASSLDPGDFVSYEQYF. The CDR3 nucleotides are TGTGCCAGCAGCTTAGATCCCGGGGATTTCGTAAGCTACGAGCAGTACTTC.